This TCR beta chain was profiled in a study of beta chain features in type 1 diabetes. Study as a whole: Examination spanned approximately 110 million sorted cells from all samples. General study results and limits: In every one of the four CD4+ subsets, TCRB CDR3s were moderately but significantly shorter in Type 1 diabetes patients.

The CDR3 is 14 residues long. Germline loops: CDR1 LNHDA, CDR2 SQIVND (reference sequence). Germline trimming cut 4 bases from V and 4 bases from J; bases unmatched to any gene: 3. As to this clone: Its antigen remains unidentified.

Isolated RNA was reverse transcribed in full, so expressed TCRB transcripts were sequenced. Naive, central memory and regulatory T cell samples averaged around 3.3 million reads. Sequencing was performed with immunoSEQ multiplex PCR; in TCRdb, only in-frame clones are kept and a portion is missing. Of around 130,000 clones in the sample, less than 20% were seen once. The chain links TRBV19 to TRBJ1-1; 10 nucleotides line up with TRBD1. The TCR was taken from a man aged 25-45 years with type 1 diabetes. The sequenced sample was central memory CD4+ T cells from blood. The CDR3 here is CASSTRTGGTEAFF. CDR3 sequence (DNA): TGTGCCAGTAGTACCCGGACAGGGGGCACTGAAGCTTTCTTT.